Reported below is one TCR beta chain. Its specific antigen is unknown. In total, fewer than 750 healthy bone marrow donors made up the cohort. Cohort members were all nominally healthy when sampled, although unrecorded immune exposures were likely present. The donor was CMV seronegative and belonged to the group of more than 300 seronegative cohort members. A peripheral blood sample was provided by each donor, and peripheral blood mononuclear cells were used for TCR beta sequencing. The Qiagen DNeasy Blood Extraction Kit was used to extract genomic DNA from the blood cell samples. The library was made by the immunoSEQ multiplex PCR assay. For the multiplex PCR, a mixture combining 60 forward primers for TCR Vbeta segments and 13 reverse primers for TCR Jbeta segments was used. The CDR3 region of rearranged TCR beta genes was amplified from genomic DNA with a multiplex PCR assay. The amplified TCR beta libraries were sequenced on the Illumina HiSeq System as 87-base-pair reads. In the original analysis: A later analysis tallied 70 million to 100 million unique TCR beta chains across the 700 or so repertoires, and approximately 11 million of those chains were shared by two or more donors. Raw reads were error-corrected and collapsed into unique sequences by a nearest-neighbor algorithm in which closely related sequences were merged to remove PCR and sequencing errors. To assign V, D and J gene segments, CDR3 sequences were aligned to IMGT reference sequences. For a sequence to be retained, a match of at least six nucleotides was required to both a V gene segment and a J gene segment. A rearrangement counted as productive if the CDR3 had no stop codons and remained in frame with V and J, and every other rearrangement counted as non-productive. Following IMGT convention, CDR3 was defined as the stretch from the second conserved V-encoded cysteine to the conserved J-encoded phenylalanine. The earlier analysis of some 600 of the donors excluded sequences that lacked an unambiguous match to a single V gene segment. An earlier analysis of fewer than 650 of the donors classified V segments as functional when productive rearrangements were above 56.7% and as segregating when the standard deviation between donors was above 5%. A statistical classification framework was built to diagnose cytomegalovirus status from the catalog of TCR beta chain sequences. In a later analysis, V and J genes were assigned by comparing TCR nucleotide sequences against IMGT/GENE-DB human TR gene sequences. Using the TCRdist pipeline, a later analysis assigned CDR3 sequences along with most-parsimonious VDJ recombination scenarios. In a later analysis, each TCR beta chain was defined by its CDR3 amino acid sequence together with its V-gene family, and reads lacking a unique V-gene family were excluded. In a later analysis, 450 to 600 highly shared, low-generation-probability nucleotide sequences were removed to address suspected cross-contamination and a sequencing artifact. In a later analysis, a clonal expansion index for each public chain was calculated from normalized within-repertoire ranks of inferred template counts. A later analysis computed generation probabilities with a VDJ recombination model fitted to out-of-frame rearrangements, and checked the results against IGoR. In a later analysis, hypergeometric tests were used to score TCR-TCR, TCR-HLA and TCR-CMV co-occurrence, with a repertoire-size bias correction applied to TCR pairs. A later analysis estimated false discovery rates by permuting HLA or CMV assignments 20 times. In a later analysis, co-occurring TCRs were grouped using DBSCAN, with TCRdist sequence similarity added in when clustering inside HLA-allele-positive subsets. Repertoires with fewer than 30,000 or more than 120,000 public chains, plus five repertoires with anomalous nucleotide sharing, were excluded from co-occurrence clustering. TCRdb re-hosts the immuneACCESS table, in-frame sequences only. Its copies lack some clones; in the studies checked, an unresolved V gene accounts for under half of them, and the cause for the rest is not known. The V and J calls and the clone size are those of that table, but D and trimming were determined from the DNA. The table for this sample records approximately 110,000 clones. 0.9% to 1.2% of the sample is in the top ten clones.

This sample was included in a study of cytomegalovirus exposure and HLA in healthy donors (dated by TCRdb to 2015 to 2018). Context from the whole study: An earlier analysis of 587 of the donors reported 276 Gb of sequence data and 117 million unique TCR beta sequences obtained from some 200 million T cells. An early release that covered some 640 HLA-typed donors contained about 300 gigabases of sequencing data and tens of millions of unique TCR sequences. The genetic ancestry cluster associated with self-reported Caucasian donors included about four fifths of the 300 to 450 genotyped donors. The aim of the study was to test whether cataloging public T cell receptors could identify signatures of past pathogen exposure. The study profiled the T cell repertoires of hundreds of subjects by immunosequencing and related them to cytomegalovirus serostatus. A separate validation cohort of roughly 130 different subjects was used in addition to the roughly 640-subject first cohort. The study combined high-throughput TCR immunosequencing, statistical association of individual TCRs with disease status, and machine learning to predict cytomegalovirus infection status. A later analysis re-analyzed previously published TCR beta repertoires from 666 donors and added high-resolution HLA genotyping to study TCR occurrence patterns. Rather than using new phenotypic data, the later analysis identified candidate immune exposures from TCR beta sequences and from how often those sequences occurred across donors. An earlier analysis of around 580 of the donors used high-throughput TCR beta sequencing to judge whether each TCR beta V gene segment behaved as functional or pseudogenic. Donor age, sex, ethnicity and CMV serostatus were compiled alongside the repertoire data. A later genetic analysis used genome-wide SNP genotypes for about 55% of the 666 donors, treating that subset as a discovery cohort. All discovery cohort repertoires had been generated on a single sequencing platform. Both class I and class II loci were covered by HLA typing, at four-digit resolution. Typing coverage differed by locus: A, B, C, DRB1 and DQB1 were typed in roughly 629-640 donors, DQA1 in roughly 510, DPA1 in around 600, and DPB1 in around 490. A handful of DR-DQ haplotypes were handled as single units for association and clustering because linkage in the cohort was strong. Among a few hundred genotyped donors of the cohort, an average of approximately 240,000 unique TCR beta nucleotide sequences were sequenced per donor, around a sixth of them non-productive. Study-wide conclusions, independent of this receptor: The study listed over 150 TCR beta chains as associated with cytomegalovirus. Strong co-occurrence of HLA alleles, especially DR and DQ, made assigning TCR associations to individual alleles difficult. Most CMV-associated TCR beta chains appeared to be HLA-restricted in a later analysis, and the HLA associations seemed to be driven largely by CMV exposure. Seventeen rarely observed V segments, including chromosome 9 orphons, were excluded from the earlier analysis of about 610 of the donors because counts were too low. Most TCR sequences were observed very rarely across donors, whereas some public TCRs were present in many individuals. The authors suggested that the approach could potentially be extended to other disease states and immunological phenotypes. In a later genetic analysis, fewer N-insertions in productive TCRs were reported among donors in an Asian-associated ancestry cluster than the 666-donor mean. In a later genetic analysis, a missense DCLRE1C variant was associated with V-gene and J-gene trimming of TCR beta chains, and the association was replicated in an independent cohort. A cluster of highly shared sequence variants was judged likely to represent a technical artifact of the sequencing pipeline. In this cohort, only TCR beta chains were sequenced, and detectable features were limited by the absence of alpha or paired-chain data. Because some donors lacked HLA typing at each locus, the association tests relied only on the typed subset. A later analysis reported that several top co-occurrence clusters appeared linked to parvovirus B19, influenza, CMV and Epstein-Barr virus. A further reported finding was that TCR beta sequences accurately predicted the HLA-A and HLA-B alleles for most subjects in the first cohort. In vitro tests confirmed that a few of the cytomegalovirus-associated TCR beta chains recognize cytomegalovirus antigens. In an earlier analysis of 587 of the donors, most TCR beta V segments appeared in productive rearrangements about 87% or about 30% of the time, broadly matching IMGT annotations. The classifier was reported to diagnose cytomegalovirus status with high specificity and sensitivity in both the original cohort and the validation cohort. A later analysis found that HLA-associated TCR beta chains were more clonally expanded and had lower generation probabilities than equally common non-associated chains. Some IMGT-functional V segments, including TRBV6-2 and TRBV6-3, could not be distinguished by the 87-base-pair reads and were therefore excluded. Roughly uniform sequencing depth across donors was assumed in presence/absence analyses, although this assumption may not hold. Specific HLA alleles were associated with roughly 17,000 TCR beta sequences at a false discovery rate of 0.05 in a later analysis. In a later analysis, TCR association rates were found to vary across HLA loci, with the most associated TCRs seen for DRB1 alleles and the fewest for HLA-C alleles. The only immune exposure information available for the cohort was CMV serostatus. Correlated functional status among segregating V segments might be attributable to linkage disequilibrium, but an unknown experimental factor could not be ruled out.

The junction carries 10 bases between V and J, which are trimmed by 5 bases and 2 bases respectively. The CDR3 goes from the cysteine to the phenylalanine over 14 residues. Only the CDR3 portion is preserved as DNA: 42 bases, with reading frame beginning at the first base. Via the germline V gene, CDR1 is SGHVS and CDR2 FQNEAQ. The V and J genes are TRBV7-8 and TRBJ1-5; the D segment could be TRBD1, given 5 matching bases. This TCR came from a man younger than 35 in good health and CMV-seronegative. The sample taken for sequencing was PBMCs. The CDR3 has the sequence CASSAGSGNQPQHF. The DNA reads as follows: TGTGCCAGCAGCGCAGGGTCCGGCAATCAGCCCCAGCATTTT.